The 13 T cell receptor beta chains below all came from one sample that was sequenced in a study of breast tumors, draining lymph nodes, adjacent tissues. Breast cancer patients provided tissue from their axillary draining lymph nodes. TCRdb reprocessed the multiplex PCR reads with MiXCR, giving one entry per CDR3 protein. In the table there are over 250,000 distinct CDR3 sequences, about 30% of which are singletons. Sequencing was performed on axillary lymph node tissue. These receptors were taken from a female donor with breast cancer. Some clones in this sample may be carry-over from other donors' samples.

The chain combines TRBV7-9 with TRBJ2-5; 10 bases match TRBD2. Germline V gene sequence: CDR1 SEHNR, CDR2 FQNEAQ (reference sequence). The CDR3 has 17 amino acids. V shed 5 bases, J shed 5 bases, and the junction held 14 bases outside the gene matches. CDR3 DNA sequence: TGTGCCAGCAGCCCGAGCGGGACTAGCGCCTACAATGAGACCCAGTACTTC. It codes for CASSPSGTSAYNETQYF. Together with reference TRBV7-9 and TRBJ2-5, the CDR3 gives the full variable domain: DTGVSQNPRHKITKRGQNVTFRCDPISEHNRLYWYRQTLGQGPEFLTYFQNEAQLEKSRLLSDRFSAERPKGSFSTLEIQRTEQGDSAMYLCASSPSGTSAYNETQYFGPGTRLLVL.

This clonotype was counted many times. The J gene is TRBJ2-1, the V gene TRBV12-3 or TRBV12-4, with D unclear. CDR3 length equals 15 residues. The V end lost 5 bases, the J end lost 7 bases, and 18 bases lay between the germline ends. The CDR3, as DNA: TGTGCCAGCAGTCGACCTGGTGCGACCAGGAATGAGCAGTTCTTC. Residues: CASSRPGATRNEQFF.

This clonotype was picked up many times. The rearrangement links TRBV6-5 to TRBJ1-2; TRBD1 matches at 8 bases. Germline CDR1 MNHEY, CDR2 SVGAGI. V was pared by 6 bases and J by 3 bases, with 6 bases of the junction left unmatched. The CDR3 covers 14 residues. The CDR3 here is CASSMDRVDYGYTF. The DNA for the CDR3 is TGTGCCAGCAGCATGGACAGGGTCGACTATGGCTACACCTTC.

As concerns this clonotype: A read error may explain this, as a much larger clone is one base away. J is TRBJ2-3 and V is TRBV5-1, with D tentatively TRBD1 (5 bases). Germline assignment: CDR1 SGHRS and CDR2 YFSETQ. The CDR3 is made up of 16 amino acids. The CDR3 protein is CASSFRGHLVADTQYF. In DNA, the CDR3 is TGTGCCAGCAGCTTTCGTGGACACCTGGTCGCAGATACGCAGTATTTT.

This clonotype was observed many times. The chain uses TRBV20-1 and TRBJ2-7; 9 bases are shared with TRBD1. V dropped 5 bases and J dropped 7; count of bases not matched to a gene: 12. The V gene's germline CDR1 is DFQATT and CDR2 SNEGSKA (reference sequence). This CDR3 spans 14 amino acids. CDR3 amino acids: CSAPPGQGTWEQYF. In nucleotides, the CDR3 is TGCAGTGCTCCTCCGGGACAGGGAACTTGGGAGCAGTACTTC.

This clonotype was counted between two and nine times. Germline is not matched at one junction end, which may reflect a read error. The J gene is TRBJ2-1, the V gene TRBV12-3 or TRBV12-4, with 8 nucleotides matching TRBD2. The CDR3 is 14 residues long. CDR3 amino acids: CASSLSSGLTEQSF. For the CDR3, the DNA is TGTGCCAGCAGTTTATCTAGCGGGTTGACTGAGCAGTCCTTC.

For this clonotype: This may stem from a read error, because a much larger clone lies one nucleotide away. The chain combines TRBV7-2 with TRBJ2-1; TRBD2 agrees at 8 bases. This CDR3 region has 16 residues. The V gene's germline CDR1 is SGHTA and CDR2 FQGNSA. The CDR3 loop is CASSPGGQREAGEQLF. The CDR3 region has the DNA TGTGCCAGCAGCCCGGGGGGGCAACGGGAGGCCGGTGAGCAGCTCTTC.

On this clonotype: An end of the junction differs from the germline gene, which may be a read error. The chain joins TRBV20-1 to TRBJ1-5; 7 bases line up with TRBD1. The CDR3 contains 16 residues. Germline V gene lookup returns CDR1 DFQATT and CDR2 SNEGSKA (reference sequence). The CDR3 is CSASLGTEKTNQPRHF. The CDR3, as DNA: TGCAGTGCTTCATTGGGGACAGAGAAAACCAATCAGCCCCGGCATTTT.

The V call is TRBV3-1, the J call TRBJ2-7; D not certain. There are 13 residues in the CDR3. Per the germline V gene, CDR1 is LGHDT and CDR2 is YNNKEL (reference sequence). The germline V and J ends were trimmed by 1 base and 3 bases, with 7 bases remaining between them. DNA for the CDR3: TGTGCCAGCAGCCAAGTCATGGTCTACGAGCAGTACTTC. The encoded protein is CASSQVMVYEQYF.

To note about this clonotype: A read error may be the cause here, since a much bigger clone is one base away. This chain joins TRBV3-1 and TRBJ1-4, with no clear D. The CDR3 length is 11 residues. The V gene lost 10 bases and the J gene lost 7 bases, with 10 bases spanning the gap. CDR1 is LGHDT and CDR2 is YNNKEL in the germline V gene (reference sequence). CDR3 coding DNA: TGTGCCAACGCAAACGGTGAAAAACTGTTTTTT. This codes for CANANGEKLFF.

This clonotype showed up many times. The V call is TRBV7-6, the J call TRBJ2-5; 13 bases align to TRBD2. Germline trimming cut 1 base from V and 0 bases from J; bases unmatched to any gene: 8. This CDR3 region has 19 residues. CDR1 and CDR2 from the germline V gene are SGHVS and FNYEAQ. The CDR3 loop reads CASSLEGAGLAGYQETQYF. The DNA of the CDR3 is TGTGCCAGCAGCTTAGAGGGGGCGGGACTAGCGGGGTACCAAGAGACCCAGTACTTC.

A note on this clonotype: A much larger clone differs by one base, so this may be a read error. The chain employs TRBV5-1 and TRBJ1-5; tentative D call: TRBD1 (5 bases). CDR3 length: 13 residues. The germline CDR1 and CDR2 sequences are SGHRS and YFSETQ. The CDR3 spells CASSTRPGQPRHF. The CDR3 DNA is TGCGCCAGCAGCACTCGACCGGGGCAGCCCCGGCATTTT.

This clonotype was detected many times. This chain joins TRBV4-2 and TRBJ1-6; D is perhaps TRBD1 (6 bases). The germline V gene has CDR1 LGHNA and CDR2 YNFKEQ. This CDR3 spans 19 amino acids. The V end lost 0 bases, the J end lost 0 bases, and 15 bases lay between the germline ends. As DNA, the CDR3 is TGTGCCAGCAGCCAAGAAATCGGGGGCAGAAGCTCCTATAATTCACCCCTCCACTTT. Protein product: CASSQEIGGRSSYNSPLHF.